Listed below are T cell receptor beta chains from one sample, sequenced in a study of CD8+ T cells in alopecia areata. The data were produced by immunoSEQ multiplex PCR, yet TCRdb's version contains in-frame clones alone and is incomplete. The sample includes some 96,000 clones, roughly three fifths of them seen just once. The sequences come from CD8+ T cells sorted from blood, collected at week 4, from a patient treated with tofacitinib. The receptors derive from a human donor with alopecia areata. The CDR3 runs from the conserved cysteine through the conserved F or W.

>TRBJ2-5|TRBV6-5
CATWEGTTQETQYF
>TRBJ1-5|TRBV19
CASSTGTGGDQPQHF
>TRBJ1-2|TRBV4-1
CASSQEVGGANYGYTF
>TRBJ1-2|TRBV19
CASSNHREGYTF
>TRBJ1-1|TRBV7-9
CASSSGRGNTEAFF
>TRBJ2-1|TRBV11-2
CASSLIGRGPYNEQFF
>TRBJ2-5|TRBV5-6
CASSLVRGRETQYF
>TRBJ2-1|TRBV7-2
CASSPGTSGGLYNEQFF
>TRBJ1-3|TRBV4-3
CASSLTGEGSGNTIYF
>TRBJ2-1|TRBV7-9
CASSDKGDNEQFF
>TRBJ2-5|TRBV11-1
CASSGGQMTQETQYF
>TRBJ1-3|TRBV25-1
CASNWGNTIYF
>TRBJ2-1|TRBV25-1
CASSETSYNEQFF
>TRBJ2-2|TRBV13
CASSLLQNTGELFF
>TRBJ1-1|TRBV7-3
CASSLNPGAGTEAFF
>TRBJ2-7|TRBV30
CAWSDENEQYF
>TRBJ2-7|TRBV27
CASTGDSYEQYF
>.|TRBV27
CASSSRVDEQYF
>TRBJ2-5|TRBV28
CASSLSLAGETQYF
>TRBJ2-3|TRBV5-1
CASSSWTGADTQYF
>TRBJ2-1|TRBV27
CASSLGLGLDYNEQFF
>TRBJ2-7|TRBV25-1
CASSELDWQYF
>TRBJ2-5|TRBV6-5
CASSYGAGETQYF
>TRBJ2-2|TRBV30
CAWSQLAGVLPEATGELFF
>TRBJ2-7|TRBV5-6
CASSLSGRRYEQYF
>TRBJ1-6|TRBV27
CASKYTGGNSPLHF
>TRBJ1-1|TRBV6-5
CASKGNTEAFF
>TRBJ1-1|TRBV27
CASSFLPKGTAEAFF
>TRBJ2-7|TRBV4-1
CASSPTRTNYEQYF
>TRBJ2-7|TRBV4-1
CASSPTSGAYEQYF
>TRBJ2-5|TRBV29-1
CSVVRRDRGPETQYF
>TRBJ2-1|TRBV14
CASSQDRFSFGNEQFF
>TRBJ2-7|TRBV29-1
CSVEQAGYEQYF
>TRBJ2-1|TRBV7-9
CASTRIDDYNEQFF
>TRBJ1-1|TRBV12-5
CASGVGLGTEAFF
>TRBJ1-2|TRBV23-1
CASSQSFRVDYGYTF
>TRBJ2-7|TRBV15
CATSMGQYYEQYF
>TRBJ2-1|TRBV7-2
CASSQATGVYNEQFF
>TRBJ2-2|TRBV15
CATSRDRLAGDIGELFF
>TRBJ2-1|TRBV27
CASSTGTSGNNEQFF
>TRBJ1-1|TRBV7-9
CASSFGPPSTEAFF
>TRBJ1-1|TRBV7-9
CASSLSTGVNAEAFF
>TRBJ2-5|TRBV6-5
CASGVQETQYF
>TRBJ1-1|TRBV5-1
CASSFLTGMNTEAFF
>TRBJ2-3|TRBV27
CASSWVAGGSTDTQYF
>TRBJ2-2|TRBV5-1
CASEPQNTGELFF
>TRBJ1-1|TRBV29-1
CSVDPGSTEAFF
>TRBJ2-2|TRBV28
CAGEGGPTGELFF
>TRBJ2-3|TRBV29-1
CSVEARGPTTDTQYF
>TRBJ2-1|TRBV29-1
CSVEPSSYNEQFF
>TRBJ2-1|TRBV11-2
CASSLSPSGSDSEQFF
>TRBJ2-2|TRBV30
CAWTGGLAGVITGELFF
>TRBJ2-1|TRBV9
CASSAMTSGIDNEQFF
>TRBJ2-7|TRBV2
CASSEGPRQDEQYF
>TRBJ2-6|TRBV4-3
CASSQVPSTGANVLTF
>TRBJ2-1|TRBV6-5
CASSVASGGYNEQFF
>TRBJ2-4|TRBV7-2
CASSPKAGVKNIQYF